The following is a T cell receptor beta chain sequence with its context. The antigen is not known. The entry originates in a study of neoadjuvant nivolumab and ipilimumab in lung cancer. Study-level points and caveats: Pathologic regression was not significantly tied to TCR clonality. Resected-tumor TCR richness correlated positively with pretherapy blood richness. Only a small number of samples underwent TCR sequencing. Resected tumors had greater TCR richness and clonality than uninvolved lung.

This CDR3 spans 15 amino acids. With 3 bases removed from V and 0 bases from J, the gap between germline ends came to 7 bases. Germline CDR1 reads SGDLS; CDR2 reads YYNGEE. TCRdb's table, derived via immunoSEQ multiplex PCR, lists solely in-frame clones and lacks some. Of fewer than 20,000 clones listed, roughly 79% are singletons. The chain is built from TRBV9 and TRBJ2-6; the D gene is possibly TRBD1 (5 bases). The TCR originated in an adult with non-small cell lung cancer. Specimen: tumor tissue, collected after neoadjuvant nivolumab, alone or with ipilimumab, at or shortly before surgery. CDR3 sequence reads: CASSDRNSGANVLTF. The CDR3 DNA follows: TGTGCCAGCAGCGACAGGAACTCTGGGGCCAACGTCCTGACTTTC.